The 28 T cell receptor beta chains below all came from one sample that was sequenced in a study of T cell responses to AZD1222 COVID-19 vaccine. The protocol was immunoSEQ multiplex PCR, while the TCRdb copy is restricted to in-frame clones and leaves out a portion. This sample has 90,000 to 120,000 clones, with about 90% found just once. The input for sequencing was peripheral blood, taken on day 0 of AZD1222 vaccination. These receptors all stem from an adult in good health.

This clone appeared once. The chain couples TRBV7-2 to TRBJ1-6; TRBD1 agrees at 7 bases. CDR1 is SGHTA, CDR2 FQGNSA, per germline. This CDR3 spans 17 amino acids. The ends lost 2 bases at V and 8 bases at J; junction bases unmatched: 12. The CDR3 protein is CASSLLATRQGDSPLHF. The CDR3 DNA is TGTGCCAGCAGCTTATTGGCCACCAGACAGGGCGATTCACCCCTCCACTTT.

The chain employs TRBV27 and TRBJ2-1; D gene ambiguous. Trimming removed 2 bases from V and 4 bases from J, with 6 bases in between. This CDR3 spans 13 amino acids. CDR1 and CDR2 from the germline V gene are MNHEY and SMNVEV (reference sequence). The CDR3 bases are TGTGCCAGCAGTTTAGTAGCTTACAATGAGCAGTTCTTC. Its translation is CASSLVAYNEQFF.

V and J are TRBV3-1 (or the pseudogene TRBV3-2) and TRBJ2-3, with D tentatively TRBD1 (5 bases). The germline V gene has CDR1 LGHDT and CDR2 YNNKEL (reference sequence). This CDR3 spans 14 amino acids. V dropped 0 bases and J dropped 5 bases, with 9 bases sitting between them. The CDR3 nucleotides read TGTGCCAGCAGCCAAGATCTAAGGGGAGATACGCAGTATTTT. Its protein is CASSQDLRGDTQYF.

This chain uses TRBV7-2 with TRBJ1-3; weak D call: TRBD1 (5 bases). Germline V gives CDR1 SGHTA, CDR2 FQGNSA. V was cut by 5 bases and J by 4 bases, with 15 bases left in between. The CDR3 sequence is 15 residues long. CDR3 nucleotides: TGTGCCAGCAGCCCCCGCCCAGGGTACGGAAACACCATATATTTT. Translation gives CASSPRPGYGNTIYF.

V gene TRBV2 combines with J gene TRBJ1-5; 8 bases match TRBD1. Germline V gene sequence: CDR1 SNHLY, CDR2 FYNNEI. The CDR3 extends over 15 amino acids. V shed 7 bases, J shed 2 bases, and the junction held 7 bases outside the gene matches. The DNA for the CDR3 is TGTGCCAGCAATCCAACGGGACAGGGCAATCAGCCCCAGCATTTT. This codes for CASNPTGQGNQPQHF.

The gene calls are TRBV11-1 and TRBJ2-7; the D gene is possibly TRBD2 (8 bases). There are 16 residues in the CDR3. Germline CDR1 and CDR2: SGHAT and FQDESV (reference sequence). V was shortened by 5 bases and J by 7 bases, with 24 bases between the two germline ends. The DNA for the CDR3 is TGTGCCAGCAGCCTAGGGGGCGGGGGGAACTTTCGGGAGCAGTACTTC. Translated, it gives CASSLGGGGNFREQYF.

V gene TRBV5-6 combines with J gene TRBJ1-2; D call uncertain. Germline CDR1 is SGHDT and CDR2 is YYEEEE. V shed 0 bases and J shed 3 bases, with 9 bases lying between them. The CDR3 loop spans 14 amino acids. The DNA for the CDR3 is TGTGCCAGCAGCTTGGCCAAACGGGACTATGGCTACACCTTC. Translation gives CASSLAKRDYGYTF.

V gene TRBV25-1 combines with J gene TRBJ2-7, with 9 bases lining up with TRBD2. This CDR3 spans 13 amino acids. Unmatched junction bases numbered 1, after V lost 6 bases and J lost 1 base. CDR1 and CDR2 from the germline V gene are MGHDK and SYGVNS. For the CDR3, the DNA is TGTGCCAGCAGGACTAGCGGATCCTACGAGCAGTACTTC. This translates into CASRTSGSYEQYF.

The CDR3 here is CASLMAFF. CDR3 nucleotide sequence: TGTGCCAGTTTAATGGCTTTCTTT. The rearrangement joins TRBV19 to TRBJ1-1; no reliable D call. This CDR3 is built from 8 residues. Trimming took off 8 bases at V and 11 bases at J, with 6 bases between the two ends. CDR1 is LNHDA, CDR2 SQIVND, per germline (reference sequence).

This clone was counted a single time. V is TRBV2 and J is TRBJ2-7, with 7 bases matching TRBD2. With V trimmed by 5 bases and J by 3 bases, 4 bases remained unmatched. CDR1 and CDR2 (germline): SNHLY, FYNNEI. The CDR3 consists of 13 residues. The CDR3 spells CASSLGRDYEQYF. The CDR3 region has the DNA TGTGCCAGCAGTCTAGGGAGGGACTACGAGCAGTACTTC.

V and J are TRBV7-2 and TRBJ2-7, with 7 bases fitting TRBD2. Germline CDR1 reads SGHTA; CDR2 reads FQGNSA. J gave up 1 base and V 4 bases, and 10 bases lay outside the gene matches. The CDR3 is made up of 16 amino acids. CDR3 DNA sequence: TGTGCCAGCAGCTCGTATAAGACGGGACTATCCTACGAGCAGTACTTC. Protein product: CASSSYKTGLSYEQYF.

The rearrangement links TRBV5-1 to TRBJ2-3; 10 bases are shared with TRBD2. Losses at the gene ends were 0 bases for V and 5 bases for J; bases not matched to a gene: 6. The CDR3 has 16 amino acids. Germline lookup yields CDR1 SGHRS and CDR2 YFSETQ. CDR3 bases: TGCGCCAGCAGCTTGGCCCAGCGGGGGGGCCTAGATACGCAGTATTTT. Translation gives CASSLAQRGGLDTQYF.

The chain joins TRBV4-3 to TRBJ1-1; 10 bases agree with TRBD1. The CDR3 spans 13 residues. The trim removed 0 bases at V and 11 bases at J, leaving 3 bases unmatched. Germline lookup yields CDR1 LGHNA and CDR2 YSLEER. CDR3 DNA sequence: TGCGCCAGCAGCCAAGAGGAGGGACAGGGGGCTTTCTTT. This sequence encodes CASSQEEGQGAFF.

The chain couples TRBV12-3 or TRBV12-4 to TRBJ2-2; D call uncertain. V was pared by 6 bases and J by 6 bases, with 8 bases between. The CDR3 totals 12 residues. Written as DNA, the CDR3 is TGTGCCAGCAGCCTCAGTTCCGGGGAGCTGTTTTTT. The encoded protein is CASSLSSGELFF.

The genes are TRBV5-6 and TRBJ1-3, with D hard to call. With 0 bases removed from V and 0 bases from J, the gap between germline ends came to 7 bases. In germline, CDR1 is SGHDT, CDR2 YYEEEE. This CDR3 region has 15 residues. The CDR3 here is CASSLESSSGNTIYF. The CDR3 DNA is TGTGCCAGCAGCTTGGAGAGCTCCTCTGGAAACACCATATATTTT.

The chain recombines TRBV19 with TRBJ1-5, with D tentatively TRBD1 (5 bases). The V and J ends lost 4 bases and 0 bases respectively, with 7 bases between them. The CDR3 extends over 14 amino acids. CDR1 is LNHDA, CDR2 SQIVND, per germline (reference sequence). The DNA for the CDR3 is TGTGCCAGTAGTAGGGACCTTAGCAATCAGCCCCAGCATTTT. It codes for CASSRDLSNQPQHF. The full variable domain, with the rest looked up from reference TRBV19 and TRBJ1-5, is DGGITQSPKYLFRKEGQNVTLSCEQNLNHDAMYWYRQDPGQGLRLIYYSQIVNDFQKGDIAEGYSVSREKKESFPLTVTSAQKNPTAFYLCASSRDLSNQPQHFGDGTRLSIL.

The V and J genes are TRBV3-1 (or the pseudogene TRBV3-2) and TRBJ1-1, with D unclear. Trimming removed 6 bases from V and 0 bases from J, with 11 bases in between. Germline CDR1 and CDR2: LGHDT and YNNKEL (reference sequence). The CDR3 consists of 14 residues. This CDR3 reads CASSVQGMNTEAFF. The CDR3, as DNA: TGTGCCAGCAGTGTCCAAGGGATGAACACTGAAGCTTTCTTT.

This chain joins TRBV15 and TRBJ2-5; D tentatively reads TRBD1 or TRBD2 (5 bases each). The CDR3 loop spans 15 amino acids. Trimming left V 5 bases short and J 1 base short, with 14 bases between. The germline gives CDR1 LNHNV, CDR2 YYDKDF (reference sequence). The CDR3 spells CATSGGWRGQETQYF. The DNA for the CDR3 is TGTGCCACCAGCGGGGGTTGGAGAGGCCAAGAGACCCAGTACTTC.

The chain joins TRBV30 to TRBJ1-1, with 8 nucleotides matching TRBD1. From germline, CDR1 is GTSNPN and CDR2 SVGIG (reference sequence). The J segment lost 5 bases and the V segment lost 3 bases, leaving 5 bases of the junction unmatched. This CDR3 region has 13 residues. This CDR3 reads CAWSIQGATEAFF. The DNA for the CDR3 is TGTGCCTGGAGCATCCAGGGGGCGACTGAAGCTTTCTTT. Full variable domain (missing parts from reference TRBV30 and TRBJ1-1): SQTIHQWPATLVQPVGSPLSLECTVEGTSNPNLYWYRQAAGRGLQLLFYSVGIGQISSEVPQNLSASRPQDRQFILSSKKLLLSDSGFYLCAWSIQGATEAFFGQGTRLTVV.

This clone is a singleton in its sample. The chain is built from TRBV29-1 and TRBJ1-4, with D possibly TRBD1 on 6 matching bases. This CDR3 region has 13 residues. The ends were cut back, 3 bases at V and 6 bases at J, with 11 bases in the middle. Germline V gene sequence: CDR1 SQVTM, CDR2 ANQGSEA. CDR3 nucleotides: TGCAGCGTTGACAGGGGAGGGGATGAAAAACTGTTTTTT. Protein product: CSVDRGGDEKLFF.

The chain joins TRBV9 to TRBJ2-2, with D tentatively TRBD1 (6 bases). Trimming took off 0 bases at V and 3 bases at J, with 18 bases between the two ends. The V gene's germline CDR1 is SGDLS and CDR2 YYNGEE. This CDR3 is built from 18 residues. The CDR3 loop reads CASSVEGVAELYTGELFF. The DNA for the CDR3 is TGTGCCAGCAGCGTAGAGGGGGTTGCCGAACTGTACACCGGGGAGCTGTTTTTT.

The chain combines TRBV12-5 with TRBJ2-7, with D tentatively TRBD2 (6 bases). Trimming shortened V by 5 bases and J by 5 bases, and 16 bases separated the two germline ends. This CDR3 is built from 14 residues. Looked up from germline, CDR1 is LGHNT and CDR2 is FRNRAP. This CDR3 reads CASGPRGGLHEQYF. The CDR3 DNA reads as TGTGCTAGTGGTCCCCGTGGAGGGCTCCACGAGCAGTACTTC.

This clone was recorded at least ten times. This rearrangement joins TRBV6-2 or TRBV6-3 to TRBJ2-4; D call uncertain. Trimming took off 5 bases at V and 4 bases at J, with 15 bases between the two ends. There are 15 residues in the CDR3. Germline CDR1 MNHEY, CDR2 SVGEGT. The CDR3 DNA reads as TGTGCCAGCAGTCACCGGCCGGACGGAAAAAACATTCAGTACTTC. Its translation is CASSHRPDGKNIQYF.

The chain uses TRBV5-4 and TRBJ2-1, with 11 bases aligning to TRBD2. Germline values: CDR1 SGHNT, CDR2 YYREEE (reference sequence). V shed 3 bases, J shed 7 bases, and the junction held 15 bases outside the gene matches. CDR3 length equals 18 residues. This chain's CDR3 is CASSSEPLAGVGVNEQFF. CDR3 nucleotides: TGTGCCAGCAGCTCGGAACCACTAGCGGGGGTGGGGGTTAATGAGCAGTTCTTC.

This clone showed up just a few times. The V call is TRBV4-1, the J call TRBJ2-1; no clear D gene. The CDR3 is 15 residues long. V was trimmed by 6 bases and J by 0 bases, leaving 12 bases between them. Germline CDR1 and CDR2: MGHRA and YSYEKL. CDR3 nucleotide sequence: TGCGCCAGCAGTCCAGCACCAAGCTCCTACAATGAGCAGTTCTTC. This sequence encodes CASSPAPSSYNEQFF.

This clone was counted only a few times. This chain joins TRBV18 and TRBJ1-5, with D tentatively TRBD1 (5 bases). The CDR3 covers 15 residues. The V gene's germline CDR1 is KGHSH and CDR2 LQKENI. V was pared by 1 base and J by 8 bases, with 15 bases between. The CDR3 region has the DNA TGTGCCAGCTCACCACTCGGGACCGCTCGAGAGCCCCAGCATTTT. Residues: CASSPLGTAREPQHF.

V is TRBV2 and J is TRBJ1-5; 9 positions agree with TRBD1. The CDR3 loop spans 15 amino acids. The germline CDR1 and CDR2 sequences are SNHLY and FYNNEI. V shed 6 bases, J shed 7 bases, and the junction held 10 bases outside the gene matches. The CDR3 sequence: CASSQQGAGGQPQHF. CDR3 in DNA: TGTGCCAGCAGCCAACAGGGGGCGGGAGGGCAGCCCCAGCATTTT.

The chain employs TRBV7-2 and TRBJ1-6; 7 bases map to TRBD1. CDR1 is SGHTA and CDR2 is FQGNSA in the germline V gene. This CDR3 is 15 amino acids long. Losses at the gene ends were 1 base for V and 3 bases for J; bases not matched to a gene: 0. This chain's CDR3 is CASSLGQGYNSPLHF. The CDR3 bases are TGTGCCAGCAGCTTAGGACAGGGCTATAATTCACCCCTCCACTTT.